These 25 T cell receptor beta chains came from one sample sequenced in a study of beta chain features in type 1 diabetes. Overall study results and limits: Shorter TCRB CDR3s, moderately but significantly so, were found in Type 1 diabetes patients in all four CD4+ subsets.

Sequencing targeted expressed TCRB transcripts, as all isolated RNA had been reverse transcribed. Profiled with immunoSEQ multiplex PCR; TCRdb holds only in-frame clones, not every one. The sample records 600,000 or so clones, roughly 13% being singletons. Their antigen targets remain unknown. The sequenced material came from naive CD4+ T cells from blood. These TCRs come from a young man with type 1 diabetes.

The chain combines TRBV30 with TRBJ2-7; the match to TRBD1 covers 8 bases. The CDR3 has 13 residues. From germline, CDR1 is GTSNPN and CDR2 SVGIG (reference sequence). V trimming: 7 bases; J trimming: 2 bases; junction bases outside the gene matches: 7. The CDR3 DNA is TGTGCCTCAGAAAGGACAGGGACCTACGAGCAGTACTTC. Protein sequence: CASERTGTYEQYF.

The rearrangement uses TRBV5-6 and TRBJ2-1, with D possibly matching TRBD2 (5 bases). V shed 1 base and J shed 8 bases, with 13 bases lying between them. The CDR3 contains 14 residues. CDR1 is SGHDT, CDR2 YYEEEE, per germline. The CDR3 is CASSLREGRHEQFF. CDR3 DNA: TGTGCCAGCAGCTTGAGGGAAGGGAGACATGAGCAGTTCTTC.

In regard to this clone: The sample carries other DNA sequences with the same CDR3. The gene calls are TRBV30 and TRBJ1-5, with D unresolved. With 3 bases removed from V and 1 base from J, the gap between germline ends came to 7 bases. Germline lookup yields CDR1 GTSNPN and CDR2 SVGIG (reference sequence). The CDR3 covers 13 residues. For the CDR3, the DNA is TGTGCCTGGAGAGGAGGCAGCAATCAGCCCCAGCATTTT. It codes for CAWRGGSNQPQHF.

This chain connects TRBV6-5 to TRBJ2-4; D unresolved. CDR1 and CDR2 from the germline V gene are MNHEY and SVGAGI. The CDR3 is made up of 14 amino acids. Trimming took 6 bases from V and 0 from J, leaving 9 bases between them. The CDR3, as DNA: TGTGCCAGCAGGGGTGACCTAGCCAAAAACATTCAGTACTTC. Encoded protein: CASRGDLAKNIQYF.

In regard to this clone: The junction departs from germline at one end; a sequencing error may be responsible. V is TRBV2 and J is TRBJ1-4; D ambiguous. CDR3 size: 15 residues. Germline V lookup: CDR1 SNHLY, CDR2 FYNNEI. CDR3 in DNA: TGTGCCACCAGTAGATGGCGAGGCTCAAATGAAAAACTGTTTTTT. Its protein is CATSRWRGSNEKLFF.

The chain recombines TRBV5-1 with TRBJ2-3, with TRBD1 matching over 7 bases. Germline values: CDR1 SGHRS, CDR2 YFSETQ. V lost 3 bases, J lost 1 base, and 5 bases stayed unmatched. This CDR3 comprises 15 residues. The CDR3 coding sequence is TGCGCCAGCAGCTCCGACAGGGCAGGCACAGATACGCAGTATTTT. It translates to CASSSDRAGTDTQYF.

The chain joins TRBV2 to TRBJ2-7; perhaps TRBD1 as D (5 bases). Germline-derived CDR1 and CDR2 are SNHLY and FYNNEI. Trimming cost V 5 bases and J 0 bases, with 11 bases left between them. This CDR3 is 14 amino acids long. The CDR3 is CASSWQGSSYEQYF. CDR3 sequence (DNA): TGTGCCAGCAGTTGGCAGGGTAGCTCCTACGAGCAGTACTTC.

For this clone: The sample has other DNA sequences that encode this CDR3 too. This chain links TRBV20-1 with TRBJ1-2; the D is unclear. CDR3 length: 11 amino acids. Germline V lookup: CDR1 DFQATT, CDR2 SNEGSKA (reference sequence). Trimming removed 0 bases at V and 5 bases at J, with 4 bases between. The CDR3 is CSARDSYGYTF. CDR3 bases: TGCAGTGCTAGAGATAGTTATGGCTACACCTTC.

The chain is built from TRBV4-2 and TRBJ2-3; D could derive from TRBD1 or TRBD2 (5 bases each). This CDR3 comprises 18 residues. Between the trimmed V and J ends, which lost 4 bases and 0 bases, there was a span of 20 bases. Per the germline V gene, CDR1 is LGHNA and CDR2 is YNFKEQ. CDR3 region: CASSRPPGTQHSTDTQYF. The CDR3 DNA reads as TGTGCCAGCAGCCGCCCTCCCGGGACCCAGCATAGCACAGATACGCAGTATTTT.

On this clone: The sample holds other DNA sequences that translate to the same CDR3. The chain uses TRBV30 and TRBJ2-3; no clear D. Trimming removed 5 bases at V and 1 base at J, with 13 bases between. Germline lookup yields CDR1 GTSNPN and CDR2 SVGIG (reference sequence). This CDR3 spans 14 amino acids. The chain's CDR3 is CAWSRAGGTDTQYF. CDR3 bases: TGTGCCTGGTCCCGAGCTGGGGGCACAGATACGCAGTATTTT.

This clone was recorded a few times. The chain links TRBV6-5 to TRBJ1-5, with 8 bases matching TRBD1. The ends lost 0 bases at V and 7 bases at J; junction bases unmatched: 5. Germline CDR1 and CDR2: MNHEY and SVGAGI. The CDR3 extends over 15 amino acids. The CDR3 coding sequence is TGTGCCAGCAGTTACTCGACAGGGGTGGGGCAGCCCCAGCATTTT. Its translation: CASSYSTGVGQPQHF.

This clone has just a few counts. This chain connects TRBV2 to TRBJ2-2; tentative D call: TRBD1 (5 bases). Trimming removed 3 bases from V and 6 bases from J, with 14 bases in between. Germline V gene data show CDR1 as SNHLY and CDR2 as FYNNEI. This CDR3 has 15 amino acids. The CDR3 DNA reads as TGTGCCAGCAGTGAGTCGGCAGGGTGGCCCGGGGAGCTGTTTTTT. Translation gives CASSESAGWPGELFF. Together with reference TRBV2 and TRBJ2-2, the CDR3 gives the full variable domain: EPEVTQTPSHQVTQMGQEVILRCVPISNHLYFYWYRQILGQKVEFLVSFYNNEISEKSEIFDDQFSVERPDGSNFTLKIRSTKLEDSAMYFCASSESAGWPGELFFGEGSRLTVL.

The V and J genes are TRBV7-2 and TRBJ2-3; 7 positions agree with TRBD1. J gave up 4 bases and V 2 bases, and 15 bases lay outside the gene matches. There are 18 residues in the CDR3. Germline lookup yields CDR1 SGHTA and CDR2 FQGNSA. This chain's CDR3 is CASSLSTQGGRRPDTQYF. The CDR3 nucleotides read TGTGCCAGCAGCTTATCGACTCAAGGGGGCCGTAGGCCAGATACGCAGTATTTT.

There are a few counts of this clone. Different DNA sequences within this sample yield the same CDR3. This chain uses TRBV14 with TRBJ2-1; tentative D call: TRBD2 (5 bases). The CDR3 length is 14 residues. Germline lookup yields CDR1 SGHDN and CDR2 FVKESK. V was cut by 0 bases and J by 4 bases, with 7 bases left in between. The CDR3 bases are TGTGCCAGCAGCCAAGATCGGGGATACAATGAGCAGTTCTTC. Protein product: CASSQDRGYNEQFF. Drawing the rest from reference TRBV14 and TRBJ2-1, the complete variable domain is EAGVTQFPSHSVIEKGQTVTLRCDPISGHDNLYWYRRVMGKEIKFLLHFVKESKQDESGMPNNRFLAERTGGTYSTLKVQPAELEDSGVYFCASSQDRGYNEQFFGPGTRLTVL.

The chain is built from TRBV27 and TRBJ2-7; TRBD1 might be the D (6 bases). V gave up 2 bases and J gave up 1 base, with 9 bases separating them. This CDR3 contains 14 residues. Germline loops: CDR1 MNHEY, CDR2 SMNVEV (reference sequence). The CDR3 here is CASSLMDSSYEQYF. The CDR3 DNA follows: TGTGCCAGCAGTTTAATGGACAGTTCCTACGAGCAGTACTTC.

The chain uses TRBV19 and TRBJ2-1; tentative D call: TRBD1 (5 bases). V was pared by 5 bases and J by 4 bases, with 18 bases between. CDR3 size: 16 residues. The germline gives CDR1 LNHDA, CDR2 SQIVND (reference sequence). CDR3 coding DNA: TGTGCCAGTAGTTCACAGGTGTGGCCGGGTTACAATGAGCAGTTCTTC. Residues: CASSSQVWPGYNEQFF.

This clone was seen only a few times. The chain combines TRBV7-8 with TRBJ1-1; 8 bases line up with TRBD1. This CDR3 contains 16 residues. Germline values: CDR1 SGHVS, CDR2 FQNEAQ. The trim removed 6 bases at V and 0 bases at J, leaving 9 bases unmatched. The CDR3 spells CASSYRGTFMNTEAFF. CDR3 coding DNA: TGTGCCAGCAGTTACAGGGGGACCTTTATGAACACTGAAGCTTTCTTT.

V is TRBV23-1 and J is TRBJ1-2; D is possibly TRBD1 (6 bases). TRBV23-1 is annotated as an ORF whose role is uncertain. This CDR3 comprises 16 residues. Trimming cost V 3 bases and J 2 bases, with 16 bases left between them. DNA of the CDR3: TGCGCCAGCAGTCAGAAATGCGCAGGGGCCAACTATGGCTACACCTTC. The encoded protein is CASSQKCAGANYGYTF.

This clone occurred a few times. This chain links TRBV30 with TRBJ2-7; 8 nucleotides line up with TRBD1. Germline assignment: CDR1 GTSNPN and CDR2 SVGIG (reference sequence). The CDR3 has 14 amino acids. The V gene end was trimmed by 4 bases and the J gene end by 3 bases; junction bases not matched to a gene: 8. The CDR3 DNA reads as TGTGCCTGGACCCGGACAGGGTGGCGCTACGAGCAGTACTTC. Translation gives CAWTRTGWRYEQYF.

This clone was detected only a few times. V usage is TRBV27 and J usage is TRBJ2-5; no clear D gene. Per germline, CDR1 MNHEY and CDR2 SMNVEV (reference sequence). Trimming removed 8 bases at V and 5 bases at J, with 18 bases between. The CDR3 spans 14 residues. The CDR3 loop is CASSLQVPGETQYF. As DNA, the CDR3 is TGTGCCAGCTCCTTGCAGGTCCCCGGGGAGACCCAGTACTTC.

This clone turned up a few times. This chain uses TRBV19 with TRBJ2-3; 9 bases map to TRBD2. CDR1 LNHDA and CDR2 SQIVND come from the germline V gene (reference sequence). V shed 6 bases and J 1 base; nucleotides not matched to a gene: 5. This CDR3 comprises 15 residues. This CDR3 reads CASRRTSVGTDTQYF. The CDR3 region has the DNA TGTGCCAGTAGGAGGACTAGCGTGGGCACAGATACGCAGTATTTT.

V is TRBV5-1 and J is TRBJ1-4; D gene ambiguous. V lost 2 bases and J 4 bases, leaving 6 bases between the germline ends. Per germline, CDR1 SGHRS and CDR2 YFSETQ. The CDR3 runs to 13 residues. The chain's CDR3 is CASSFGHNEKLFF. The CDR3 coding sequence is TGCGCCAGCAGCTTCGGGCATAATGAAAAACTGTTTTTT.

This clone was recorded a few times. This chain links TRBV7-2 with TRBJ2-3; 8 nucleotides line up with TRBD1. CDR1 SGHTA and CDR2 FQGNSA come from the germline V gene. This CDR3 contains 18 residues. The V gene end was trimmed by 4 bases and the J gene end by 3 bases; junction bases not matched to a gene: 15. CDR3 region: CASSSPRTRGRRTDTQYF. The CDR3 DNA follows: TGTGCCAGCAGCTCGCCCCGTACCAGGGGGCGCAGAACAGATACGCAGTATTTT.

The chain links TRBV15 to TRBJ2-5; tentatively, D is TRBD1 (5 bases). V was shortened by 8 bases and J by 7 bases, with 17 bases between the two germline ends. The CDR3 has 13 residues. Looked up from germline, CDR1 is LNHNV and CDR2 is YYDKDF (reference sequence). CDR3: CATGHELTGTQYF. In nucleotides, the CDR3 is TGTGCCACCGGACACGAGTTAACGGGGACCCAGTACTTC.

The V gene is TRBV7-3, the J gene TRBJ2-3, with D possibly called TRBD1 or TRBD2 (5 bases each). Germline-derived CDR1 and CDR2 are SGHTA and FQGTGA. Trimming took 3 bases from V and 2 from J, leaving 6 bases between them. CDR3 length equals 13 residues. DNA of the CDR3: TGTGCCAGCAGCTTGGGGACCACAGATACGCAGTATTTT. Amino acid sequence: CASSLGTTDTQYF.